Shown below are 9 T cell receptor beta chains from a single sample sequenced in a study of beta chain features in type 1 diabetes (dated by TCRdb to between 2018 and 2020). The protocol used for the library was the immunoSEQ multiplex PCR assay. The entire isolated RNA was reverse transcribed using the High Capacity cDNA Reverse Transcription Kit, and thus expressed TCRB transcripts were sequenced. In TCRdb, the immuneACCESS table is reduced to in-frame sequences with V and J assigned. These tables do not hold every clone; where another copy was compared, an unresolved V gene accounts for under half, and the others remain unexplained. The sample includes about 370,000 clones, with roughly 15% observed a single time. Approximately 0.02% of the sample belongs to the ten largest clones. Sequenced sample: naive CD4+ T cells from blood. Sample cell subset or site, as interpreted from the label and publication: true naive CD4+ T cells. These receptors were collected from a woman between 18 and 30 years old in good health.

This chain uses TRBV5-1 with TRBJ2-7, with 10 bases identical to TRBD1. Per germline, CDR1 SGHRS and CDR2 YFSETQ. Trimming cost V 3 bases and J 2 bases; bases outside gene matches: 2. The CDR3 is 14 residues long. DNA of the CDR3: TGCGCCAGCAGCTCCGGGACAGGGGCCTACGAGCAGTACTTC. Residues: CASSSGTGAYEQYF. Together with reference TRBV5-1 and TRBJ2-7, the CDR3 gives the full variable domain: KAGVTQTPRYLIKTRGQQVTLSCSPISGHRSVSWYQQTPGQGLQFLFEYFSETQRNKGNFPGRFSGRQFSNSRSEMNVSTLELGDSALYLCASSSGTGAYEQYFGPGTRLTVT.

The J gene is TRBJ2-1, the V gene TRBV2; D might be TRBD2 (6 bases). With 2 bases removed from V and 15 bases from J, the gap between germline ends came to 20 bases. Germline CDR1 and CDR2: SNHLY and FYNNEI. The CDR3 covers 14 residues. The CDR3 nucleotides read TGTGCCAGCAGTGAAAGGGGTGGGCCCGGGAGCGGGTTCTTC. Protein sequence: CASSERGGPGSGFF.

This clone was counted between two and nine times. This chain links TRBV7-2 with TRBJ1-1; the D is unclear. V gave up 4 bases and J gave up 1 base, with 7 bases separating them. The CDR3 runs to 13 residues. From germline, CDR1 is SGHTA and CDR2 FQGNSA. The CDR3 DNA sequence: TGTGCCAGCAGCTCCCGACAGAACACTGAAGCTTTCTTT. Its translation is CASSSRQNTEAFF.

The J gene is TRBJ2-2, the V gene TRBV19, with 7 bases aligning to TRBD2. Germline assignment: CDR1 LNHDA and CDR2 SQIVND (reference sequence). This CDR3 contains 14 residues. J was trimmed by 4 bases and V by 8 bases; bases with no gene match: 7. The CDR3 DNA sequence: TGTGCCAGTGCATGGGCGGGAGCCACCGGGGAGCTGTTTTTT. Residues: CASAWAGATGELFF.

V gene TRBV28 combines with J gene TRBJ1-5; tentative D call: TRBD1 (6 bases). V lost 8 bases and J lost 7, with 12 bases in between. Per germline, CDR1 MDHEN and CDR2 SYDVKM. The length of the CDR3 is 12 residues. The CDR3 DNA reads TGTGCCAGCCGACAGGCTCTGCAGCCCCAGCATTTT. This encodes CASRQALQPQHF. The whole variable domain, filled in from reference TRBV28 and TRBJ1-5, reads DVKVTQSSRYLVKRTGEKVFLECVQDMDHENMFWYRQDPGLGLRLIYFSYDVKMKEKGDIPEGYSVSREKKERFSLILESASTNQTSMYLCASRQALQPQHFGDGTRLSIL.

This clone has only a few counts. The chain has TRBV4-1 and TRBJ2-1; D call uncertain. The CDR3 sequence is 13 residues long. The V gene lost 4 bases and the J gene lost 9 bases, with 13 bases spanning the gap. Germline V gene lookup returns CDR1 MGHRA and CDR2 YSYEKL. DNA for the CDR3: TGCGCCAGCAGCCCGCCACAGCCGCTTGAGCAGTTCTTC. Amino acids: CASSPPQPLEQFF.

The chain employs TRBV18 and TRBJ2-3, with TRBD1 as a possible D gene (5 bases). From germline, CDR1 is KGHSH and CDR2 LQKENI. There are 14 residues in the CDR3. V gave up 1 base and J gave up 1 base, with 6 bases separating them. CDR3 region: CASSPLTGTDTQYF. CDR3 nucleotides: TGTGCCAGCTCACCACTGACAGGCACAGATACGCAGTATTTT. The full variable domain, rest sourced from reference TRBV18 and TRBJ2-3, is NAGVMQNPRHLVRRRGQEARLRCSPMKGHSHVYWYRQLPEEGLKFMVYLQKENIIDESGMPKERFSAEFPKEGPSILRIQQVVRGDSAAYFCASSPLTGTDTQYFGPGTRLTVL.

The table lists this clone with a few counts. This chain links TRBV7-9 with TRBJ2-7; 7 bases are shared with TRBD2. Germline CDR1 SEHNR, CDR2 FQNEAQ (reference sequence). The CDR3 covers 14 residues. The trim removed 6 bases at V and 4 bases at J, leaving 9 bases unmatched. Here the CDR3 reads CASSASGVRYEQYF. The CDR3 nucleotides are TGTGCCAGCAGTGCCAGCGGGGTCCGGTACGAGCAGTACTTC.

The gene calls are TRBV7-6 and TRBJ1-1, with 9 bases fitting TRBD1. CDR1 and CDR2 from the germline V gene are SGHVS and FNYEAQ. The V gene end was trimmed by 1 base and the J gene end by 11 bases; junction bases not matched to a gene: 5. The CDR3 runs 13 residues. The CDR3: CASSLGDRAGAFF. DNA of the CDR3: TGTGCCAGCAGCTTAGGGGACAGGGCTGGGGCTTTCTTT.